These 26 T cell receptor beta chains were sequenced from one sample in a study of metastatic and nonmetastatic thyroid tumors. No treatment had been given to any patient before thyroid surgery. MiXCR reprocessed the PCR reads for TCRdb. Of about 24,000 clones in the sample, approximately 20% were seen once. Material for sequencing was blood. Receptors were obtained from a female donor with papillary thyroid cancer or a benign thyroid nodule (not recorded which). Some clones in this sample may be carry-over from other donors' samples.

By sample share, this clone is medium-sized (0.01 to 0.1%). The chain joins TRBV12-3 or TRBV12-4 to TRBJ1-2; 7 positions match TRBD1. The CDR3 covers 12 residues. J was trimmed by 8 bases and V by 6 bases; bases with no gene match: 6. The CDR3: CASSEGALGYTF. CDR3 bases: TGTGCCAGCAGCGAGGGGGCGCTGGGCTACACCTTC.

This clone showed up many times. The CDR3 sequence is CASSRGPTGETQYF. In DNA form, the CDR3 reads TGTGCCAGCTCACGGGGGCCCACGGGAGAGACCCAGTACTTC. This chain joins TRBV18 and TRBJ2-5, with a possible D match to TRBD1 (6 bases). CDR1 KGHSH and CDR2 LQKENI come from the germline V gene. The CDR3 consists of 14 residues. The V gene lost 4 bases and the J gene lost 4 bases, with 13 bases spanning the gap.

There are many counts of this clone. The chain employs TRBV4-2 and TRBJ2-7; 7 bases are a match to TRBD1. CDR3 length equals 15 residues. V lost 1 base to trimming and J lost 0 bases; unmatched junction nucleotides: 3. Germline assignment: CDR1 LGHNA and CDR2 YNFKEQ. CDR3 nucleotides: TGTGCCAGCAGCCAAGTACGGGACAGCTCCTACGAGCAGTACTTC. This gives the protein CASSQVRDSSYEQYF.

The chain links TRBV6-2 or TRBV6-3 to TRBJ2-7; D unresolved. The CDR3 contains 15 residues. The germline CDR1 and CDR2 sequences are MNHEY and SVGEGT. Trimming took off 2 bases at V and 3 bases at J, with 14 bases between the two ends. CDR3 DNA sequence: TGTGCCAGCAGTTACGAAACCTGGGCGCGCTACGAGCAGTACTTC. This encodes CASSYETWARYEQYF.

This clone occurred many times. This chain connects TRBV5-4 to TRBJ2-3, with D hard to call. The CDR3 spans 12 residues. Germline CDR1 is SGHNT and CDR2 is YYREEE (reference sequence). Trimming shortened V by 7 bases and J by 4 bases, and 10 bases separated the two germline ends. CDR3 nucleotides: TGTGCCAGCCAGCTAGGATCAGATACGCAGTATTTT. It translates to CASQLGSDTQYF.

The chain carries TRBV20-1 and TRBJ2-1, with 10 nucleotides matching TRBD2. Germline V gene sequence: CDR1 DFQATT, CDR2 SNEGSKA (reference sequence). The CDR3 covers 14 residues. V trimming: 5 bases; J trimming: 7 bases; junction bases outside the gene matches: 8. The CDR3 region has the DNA TGCAGTGCTGAGGGGACTAGCGACGGTAATGAGCAGTTCTTC. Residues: CSAEGTSDGNEQFF.

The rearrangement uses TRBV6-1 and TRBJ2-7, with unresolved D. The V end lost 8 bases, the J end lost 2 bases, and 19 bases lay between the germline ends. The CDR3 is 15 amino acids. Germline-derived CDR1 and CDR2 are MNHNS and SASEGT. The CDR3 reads CASAPQIGLPYEQYF. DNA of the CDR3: TGTGCCAGCGCCCCCCAAATCGGGCTGCCCTACGAGCAGTACTTC.

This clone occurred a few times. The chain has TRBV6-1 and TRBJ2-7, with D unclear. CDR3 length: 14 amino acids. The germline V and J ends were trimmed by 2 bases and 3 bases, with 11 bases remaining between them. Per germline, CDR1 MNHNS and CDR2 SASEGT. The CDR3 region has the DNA TGTGCCAGCAGTGAAACTGGCGGAGACTACGAGCAGTACGTC. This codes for CASSETGGDYEQYV.

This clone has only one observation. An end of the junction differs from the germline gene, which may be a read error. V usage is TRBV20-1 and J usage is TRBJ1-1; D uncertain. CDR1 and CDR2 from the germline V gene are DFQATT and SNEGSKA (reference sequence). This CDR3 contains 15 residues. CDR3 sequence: CSARAPSASNTEDFF. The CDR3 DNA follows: TGCAGTGCTAGAGCTCCTTCGGCTTCGAACACTGAAGATTTCTTT.

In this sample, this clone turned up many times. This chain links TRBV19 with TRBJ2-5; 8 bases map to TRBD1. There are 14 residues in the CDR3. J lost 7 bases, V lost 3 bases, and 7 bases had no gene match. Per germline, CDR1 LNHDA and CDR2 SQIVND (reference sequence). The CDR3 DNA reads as TGTGCCAGTAGTATCGGCCAGGGGGCCGGGACCCAGTACTTC. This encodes CASSIGQGAGTQYF.

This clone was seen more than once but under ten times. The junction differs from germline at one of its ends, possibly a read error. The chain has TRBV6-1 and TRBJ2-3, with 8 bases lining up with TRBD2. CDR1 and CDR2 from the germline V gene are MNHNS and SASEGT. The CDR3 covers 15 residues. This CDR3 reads CASNGLAGSTDTHYF. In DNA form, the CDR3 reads TGTGCCAGCAATGGACTAGCTGGGAGCACAGATACGCATTATTTT.

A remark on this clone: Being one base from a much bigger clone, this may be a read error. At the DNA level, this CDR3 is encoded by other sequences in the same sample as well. The CDR3 sequence is CASSLGRVAGSTDTQYF. Here the CDR3 DNA reads TGTGCCAGCAGCCTGGGCCGTGTAGCGGGAAGCACAGATACGCAGTATTTT. The chain combines TRBV3-1 with TRBJ2-3, with 8 bases aligning to TRBD2. Germline CDR1 is LGHDT and CDR2 is YNNKEL (reference sequence). V lost 4 bases and J lost 0; bases outside the gene matches: 9. CDR3 length equals 17 residues.

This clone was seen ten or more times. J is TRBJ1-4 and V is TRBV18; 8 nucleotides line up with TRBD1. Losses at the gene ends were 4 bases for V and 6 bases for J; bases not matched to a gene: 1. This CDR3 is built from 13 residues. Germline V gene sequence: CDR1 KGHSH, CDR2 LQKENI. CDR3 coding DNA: TGTGCCAGCTCACAGGGACAGGATGAAAAACTGTTTTTT. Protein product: CASSQGQDEKLFF. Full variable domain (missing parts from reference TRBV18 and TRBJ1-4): NAGVMQNPRHLVRRRGQEARLRCSPMKGHSHVYWYRQLPEEGLKFMVYLQKENIIDESGMPKERFSAEFPKEGPSILRIQQVVRGDSAAYFCASSQGQDEKLFFGSGTQLSVL.

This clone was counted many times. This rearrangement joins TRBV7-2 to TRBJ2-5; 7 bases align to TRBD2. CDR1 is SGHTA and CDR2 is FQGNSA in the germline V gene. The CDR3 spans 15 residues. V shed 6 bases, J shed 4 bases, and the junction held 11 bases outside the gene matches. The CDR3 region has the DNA TGTGCCAGCAGGGGGGGGGTAGCCCCCGGAGAGACCCAGTACTTC. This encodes CASRGGVAPGETQYF.

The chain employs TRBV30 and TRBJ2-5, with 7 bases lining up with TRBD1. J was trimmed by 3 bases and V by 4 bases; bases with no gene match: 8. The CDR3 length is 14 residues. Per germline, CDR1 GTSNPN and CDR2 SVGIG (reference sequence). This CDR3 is CAWKTTGQKETQYF. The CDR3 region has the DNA TGTGCCTGGAAGACCACGGGACAGAAAGAGACCCAGTACTTC.

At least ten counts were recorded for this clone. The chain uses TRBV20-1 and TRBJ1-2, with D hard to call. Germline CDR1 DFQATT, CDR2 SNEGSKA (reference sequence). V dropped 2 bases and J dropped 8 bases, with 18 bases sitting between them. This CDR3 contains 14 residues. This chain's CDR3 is CSARPPHGVGGYTF. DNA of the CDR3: TGCAGTGCTAGACCCCCTCACGGGGTAGGCGGCTACACCTTC.

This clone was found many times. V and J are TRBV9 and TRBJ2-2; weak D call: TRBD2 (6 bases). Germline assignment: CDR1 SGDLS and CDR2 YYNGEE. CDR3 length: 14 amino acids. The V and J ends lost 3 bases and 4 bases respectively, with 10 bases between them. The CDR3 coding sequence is TGTGCCAGCAGCGACGGGGACTCCACCGGGGAGCTGTTTTTT. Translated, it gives CASSDGDSTGELFF. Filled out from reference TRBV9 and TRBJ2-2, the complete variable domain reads DSGVTQTPKHLITATGQRVTLRCSPRSGDLSVYWYQQSLDQGLQFLIQYYNGEERAKGNILERFSAQQFPDLHSELNLSSLELGDSALYFCASSDGDSTGELFFGEGSRLTVL.

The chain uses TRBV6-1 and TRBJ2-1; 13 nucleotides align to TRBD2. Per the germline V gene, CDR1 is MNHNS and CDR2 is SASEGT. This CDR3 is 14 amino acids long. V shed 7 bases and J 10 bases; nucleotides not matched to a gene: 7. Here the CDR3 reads CASTGTSGNREQFF. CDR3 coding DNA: TGTGCCAGCACCGGGACTAGCGGGAATAGGGAGCAGTTCTTC.

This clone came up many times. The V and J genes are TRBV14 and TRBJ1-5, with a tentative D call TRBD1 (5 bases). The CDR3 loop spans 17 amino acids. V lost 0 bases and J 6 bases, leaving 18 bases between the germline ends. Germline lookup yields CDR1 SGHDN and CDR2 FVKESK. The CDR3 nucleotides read TGTGCCAGCAGCCAAGATCTTGTTAGGGACGGACCTCAGCCCCAGCATTTT. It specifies CASSQDLVRDGPQPQHF.

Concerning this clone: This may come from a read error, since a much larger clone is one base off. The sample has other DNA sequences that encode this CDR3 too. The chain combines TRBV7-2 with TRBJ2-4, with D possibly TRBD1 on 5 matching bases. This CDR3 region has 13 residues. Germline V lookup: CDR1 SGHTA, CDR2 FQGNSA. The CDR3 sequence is CASSFTGNAIQYF. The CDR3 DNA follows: TGTGCCAGCAGCTTCACAGGCAACGCCATTCAGTACTTT.

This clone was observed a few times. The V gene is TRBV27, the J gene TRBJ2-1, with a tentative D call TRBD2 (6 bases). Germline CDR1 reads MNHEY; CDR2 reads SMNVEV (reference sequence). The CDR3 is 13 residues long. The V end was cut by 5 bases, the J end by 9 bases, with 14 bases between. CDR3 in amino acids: CASSLGGFGEQFF. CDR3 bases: TGTGCCAGCAGTCTTGGGGGGTTTGGTGAGCAGTTCTTC.

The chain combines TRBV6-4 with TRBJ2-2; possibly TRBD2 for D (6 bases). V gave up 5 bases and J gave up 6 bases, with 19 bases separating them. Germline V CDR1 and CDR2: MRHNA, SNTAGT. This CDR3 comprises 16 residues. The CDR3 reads CASSLAVSTGAGELFF. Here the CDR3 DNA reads TGTGCCAGCAGTTTAGCGGTATCCACGGGCGCCGGGGAGCTGTTTTTT.

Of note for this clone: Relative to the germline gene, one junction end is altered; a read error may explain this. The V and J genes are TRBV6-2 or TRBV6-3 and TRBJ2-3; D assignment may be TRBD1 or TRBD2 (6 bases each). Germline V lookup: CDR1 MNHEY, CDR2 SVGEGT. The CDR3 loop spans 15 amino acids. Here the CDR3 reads CASSLAGGPWDTPYF. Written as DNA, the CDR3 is TGTGCCAGCAGCTTAGCTGGGGGGCCGTGGGATACGCCGTATTTT.

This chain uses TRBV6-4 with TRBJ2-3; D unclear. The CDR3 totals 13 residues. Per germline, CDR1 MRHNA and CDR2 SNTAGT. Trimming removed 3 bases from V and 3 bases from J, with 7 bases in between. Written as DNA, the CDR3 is TGTGCCAGCAGTGAGTCCGGGACAGATACGCAGTATTTT. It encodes CASSESGTDTQYF.

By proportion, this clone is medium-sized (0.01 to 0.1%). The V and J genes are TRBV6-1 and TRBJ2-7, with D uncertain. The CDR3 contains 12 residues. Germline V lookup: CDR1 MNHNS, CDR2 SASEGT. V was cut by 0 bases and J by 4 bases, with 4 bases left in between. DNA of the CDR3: TGTGCCAGCAGTGAAGCTGGGTACGAGCAGTACTTC. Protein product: CASSEAGYEQYF.

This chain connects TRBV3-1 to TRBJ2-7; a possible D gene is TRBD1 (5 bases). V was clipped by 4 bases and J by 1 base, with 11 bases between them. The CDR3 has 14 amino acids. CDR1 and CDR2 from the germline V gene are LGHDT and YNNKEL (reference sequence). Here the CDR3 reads CASSRKGVSYEQYF. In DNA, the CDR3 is TGTGCCAGCAGCCGGAAAGGGGTGTCCTACGAGCAGTACTTC.